The 8 T cell receptor beta chains reported below all come from one sample, sequenced in a study of control samples from healthy donors and cancer patients. The data were produced by immunoSEQ multiplex PCR, yet TCRdb's version contains in-frame clones alone and is incomplete. Of 150,000 to 200,000 clones detected, 94% appear once; the ten largest clones hold roughly 1.3%. The sample taken for sequencing was blood. Receptor source: a woman between 18 and 29 years old in good health.

This clone was detected only once. The chain carries TRBV5-1 and TRBJ1-3; D not resolved. Trimming removed 5 bases at V and 0 bases at J, with 12 bases between. This CDR3 contains 15 residues. CDR1 and CDR2 from the germline V gene are SGHRS and YFSETQ. Written as DNA, the CDR3 is TGCGCCAGCAGGGCTAACACCGCCTCTGGAAACACCATATATTTT. Its translation: CASRANTASGNTIYF.

The V and J genes are TRBV24-1 and TRBJ1-3; D unresolved. The CDR3 runs to 15 residues. With 5 bases removed from V and 0 bases from J, the gap between germline ends came to 10 bases. From germline, CDR1 is KGHDR and CDR2 SFDVKD. The CDR3 DNA follows: TGTGCCACCAGTGCGGGTACGACCTCTGGAAACACCATATATTTT. Protein product: CATSAGTTSGNTIYF.

The chain joins TRBV7-3 to TRBJ1-1; possibly TRBD1 for D (6 bases). The germline V and J ends were trimmed by 6 bases and 4 bases, with 12 bases remaining between them. The V gene's germline CDR1 is SGHTA and CDR2 FQGTGA. This CDR3 contains 13 residues. In DNA form, the CDR3 reads TGTGCCAGCAGTTTGACAGGAGGCACTGAAGCTTTCTTT. This gives the protein CASSLTGGTEAFF.

This chain links TRBV27 with TRBJ1-1; 7 bases agree with TRBD1. Germline-derived CDR1 and CDR2 are MNHEY and SMNVEV (reference sequence). The CDR3 sequence is 13 residues long. The V gene end was trimmed by 4 bases and the J gene end by 3 bases; junction bases not matched to a gene: 2. CDR3 nucleotides: TGTGCCAGCAGTTCTGGGACAGACACTGAAGCTTTCTTT. Protein: CASSSGTDTEAFF.

This chain joins TRBV28 and TRBJ1-2, with D hard to call. Germline CDR1 is MDHEN and CDR2 is SYDVKM. The CDR3 covers 11 residues. With 3 bases removed from V and 5 bases from J, the gap between germline ends came to 4 bases. The CDR3 spells CASSFGYGYTF. For the CDR3, the DNA is TGTGCCAGCAGTTTTGGTTATGGCTACACCTTC.

The chain has TRBV5-1 and TRBJ2-2, with 8 bases that match TRBD1. V lost 0 bases to trimming and J lost 9 bases; unmatched junction nucleotides: 10. Germline V gene lookup returns CDR1 SGHRS and CDR2 YFSETQ. This CDR3 has 16 residues. CDR3 nucleotides: TGCGCCAGCAGCTTGGCAGGGGGCATCCCCCCAAGGGAGCTGTTTTTT. Its translation: CASSLAGGIPPRELFF.

This clone showed up just a few times. This chain links TRBV11-2 with TRBJ1-4; D is possibly TRBD1 (5 bases). V lost 0 bases, J lost 0 bases, and 5 bases lay in between. Germline V gene data show CDR1 as SGHAT and CDR2 as FQNNGV. The CDR3 covers 15 residues. In DNA form, the CDR3 reads TGTGCCAGCAGCTTAGACAGGGCAACTAATGAAAAACTGTTTTTT. Translated: CASSLDRATNEKLFF.

The chain employs TRBV18 and TRBJ1-6, with TRBD1 as a possible D gene (5 bases). This CDR3 is built from 17 residues. From germline, CDR1 is KGHSH and CDR2 LQKENI. V was shortened by 2 bases and J by 6 bases, with 17 bases between the two germline ends. The CDR3 DNA reads TGTGCCAGCTCACCAGGTAGGACAACTGGATCTAATTCACCCCTCCACTTT. Protein product: CASSPGRTTGSNSPLHF.